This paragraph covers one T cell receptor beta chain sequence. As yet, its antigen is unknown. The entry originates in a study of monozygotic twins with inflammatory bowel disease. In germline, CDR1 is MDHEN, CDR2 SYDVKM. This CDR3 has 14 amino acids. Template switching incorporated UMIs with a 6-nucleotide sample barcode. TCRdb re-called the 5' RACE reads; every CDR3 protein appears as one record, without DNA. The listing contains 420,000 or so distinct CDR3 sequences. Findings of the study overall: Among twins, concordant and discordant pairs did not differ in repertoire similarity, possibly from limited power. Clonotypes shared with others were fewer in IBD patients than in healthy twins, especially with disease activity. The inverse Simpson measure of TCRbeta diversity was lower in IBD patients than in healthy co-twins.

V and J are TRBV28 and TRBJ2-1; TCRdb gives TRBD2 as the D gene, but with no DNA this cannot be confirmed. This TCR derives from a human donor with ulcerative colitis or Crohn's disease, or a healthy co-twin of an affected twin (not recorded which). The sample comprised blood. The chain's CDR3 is CASSWEGSYNEQFF.